Included here is one T cell receptor beta chain sequence, with context. The antigen is unknown. The data stem from a study of blood T cells in healthy people across ages. Study findings and constraints: Naive T cell percentage strongly correlated with TCR beta diversity.

Germline CDR1 SGHVS, CDR2 FQNEAQ. With 2 bases removed from V and 2 bases from J, the gap between germline ends came to 10 bases. This CDR3 region has 15 residues. Primers used in a second PCR of roughly 6 to 11 cycles were a sample-barcoded 5' primer and a J-beta primer mix. CDR3-containing paired-end reads numbered at least 3 million in each sample. TCRdb re-called the 5' RACE reads with MiXCR, one entry per CDR3 protein. The sample records approximately 1,700,000 distinct CDR3 sequences, 30% to 40% being singletons. This TCR derives from a human donor in good health. The chain couples TRBV7-8 to TRBJ1-5; D gene unclear. Sequenced: blood. The CDR3 sequence: CASSLTWYGNQPQHF. CDR3 coding DNA: TGTGCCAGCAGCTTAACGTGGTATGGCAATCAGCCCCAGCATTTT.